This is a list of T cell receptor beta chains from one sample in a study of CD8 T cells in ankylosing spondylitis. MiXCR, run by TCRdb on the 5' RACE reads, gives a single entry per CDR3 protein. Of 85,000 to 100,000 distinct CDR3 sequences in the sample, 8.5% to 9% were seen once. The sample comprised blood, either unsorted or a sorted T cell fraction (not recorded which). The receptors come from a male donor with ankylosing spondylitis or in good health (not recorded which). Both conserved end residues are part of each CDR3. The D gene is left open where the match is weak. The listing skips clone size in some rows; elsewhere it reads once, few, many or a size class.

>NA|TRBV25-1|16|many|TRBJ2-1
TGTGCCAGCAGTGAAGACGGGTGGAGCTCCTACAATGAGCAGTTCTTC
CASSEDGWSSYNEQFF
>NA|TRBV11-1|16|NA|TRBJ2-2
TGTGCCAGCAGCTTAAGGGAACACGCGAACACCGGGGAGCTGTTTTTT
CASSLREHANTGELFF
>TRBD1|TRBV5-1|14|many|TRBJ1-4
TGCGCCAGCAGCACGACAGGGAACAACGAAAAACTGTTTTTT
CASSTTGNNEKLFF
>NA|TRBV5-1|17|NA|TRBJ2-3
TGCGCCAGCAGCCTGGTGGGGCGGGGGCTCCCCACAGATACGCAGTATTTT
CASSLVGRGLPTDTQYF
>NA|TRBV6-1|18|NA|TRBJ2-4
TGTGCCAGCAGCCCTATGAGCACAGGGGAGGAGGCCAAAAACATTCAGTACTTC
CASSPMSTGEEAKNIQYF
>TRBD2|TRBV5-1|13|many|TRBJ2-1
TGCGCCAGCGGGAATAGCGGGGGCAATGAGCAGTTCTTC
CASGNSGGNEQFF
>TRBD1|TRBV5-1|14|few|TRBJ2-2
TGCGCCAGCAGCAGTCCGACAGGGCTCGGGGAGCTGTTTTTT
CASSSPTGLGELFF
>TRBD1|TRBV28|18|many|TRBJ1-3
TGTGCCAGCAGTTCTCTAACCGGGACAGGACTCTCTGGAAACACCATATATTTT
CASSSLTGTGLSGNTIYF
>TRBD2|TRBV6-5|17|many|TRBJ2-6
TGTGCCAGCAGTACAACGTGGGGAGGGGCTGGGGCCAACGTCCTGACTTTC
CASSTTWGGAGANVLTF
>NA|TRBV4-2|15|many|TRBJ1-2
TGTGCCAGCAGCCAAGAAGCCGGTTTCCCTGGCGGCTACACCTTC
CASSQEAGFPGGYTF
>NA|TRBV9|11|many|TRBJ2-3
TGTGCCAGCAGCTTCACAGATACGCAGTATTTT
CASSFTDTQYF
>NA|TRBV20-1|13|many|TRBJ2-1
TGCAGTGCTAACCGAGCGTCCTACAATGAGCAGTTCTTC
CSANRASYNEQFF
>TRBD1|TRBV5-4|15|many|TRBJ1-2
TGTGCCAGCAGCAGAACCGGGACAGGGGCCCTTGGCTACACCTTC
CASSRTGTGALGYTF
>TRBD2|TRBV7-2|15|many|TRBJ2-4
TGTGCCAGCAGCGAAGGCGGGGGGGCTTCGAACATTCAGTACTTC
CASSEGGGASNIQYF
>NA|TRBV7-9|13|many|TRBJ2-7
TGTGCCAGCAGTAAGGGAAGTGTGGACGAGCAGTACTTC
CASSKGSVDEQYF
>TRBD1|TRBV28|14|many|TRBJ2-7
TGTGCCAGCAGGCGACAGGGGTCCATCCACGAGCAGTACTTC
CASRRQGSIHEQYF
>NA|TRBV5-1|14|few|TRBJ2-7
TGCGCCAGCAGCGTGGACGGAGGGTCCTACGAGCAGTACTTC
CASSVDGGSYEQYF
>NA|TRBV14|15|many|TRBJ2-7
TGTGCCAGCAGCGATCCGGGAGCCCCTCGGAACGAGCAGTACTTC
CASSDPGAPRNEQYF
>NA|TRBV30|11|few|TRBJ2-3
TGTGCCTGGAGTGTCGGAGATACGCAGTATTTT
CAWSVGDTQYF
>NA|TRBV6-1|15|many|TRBJ1-1
TGTGCCAGCAACCCGGGACCTTATGGGAACACTGAAGCTTTCTTT
CASNPGPYGNTEAFF
>NA|TRBV21-1|14|many|TRBJ2-7
TGTGCCAGCAGCAGGACAGAGACCCTCTACGAGCAGTACTTC
CASSRTETLYEQYF
>NA|TRBV7-9|15|many|TRBJ2-2
TGTGCCAGCAGCTCCCGGACATTGAACACCGGGGAGCTGTTTTTT
CASSSRTLNTGELFF
>TRBD1|TRBV12-3/TRBV12-4|15|many|TRBJ2-4
TGTGCCAGCAGTGTGGGACAGGGAGCCAAAAACATTCAGTACTTC
CASSVGQGAKNIQYF
>NA|TRBV6-5|15|few|TRBJ1-4
TGTGCCAGCAGTTACTCTCCGGGGATTAATGAAAAACTGTTTTTT
CASSYSPGINEKLFF
>NA|TRBV20-1|11|many|TRBJ1-1
TGCAGTGCTGGGGTGAACACTGAAGCTTTCTTT
CSAGVNTEAFF
>NA|TRBV28|16|many|TRBJ1-4
TGTGCCAGCAGAACAACAATGCGGGCAGAGGGTGAAAAACTGTTTTTT
CASRTTMRAEGEKLFF
>TRBD2|TRBV27|15|many|TRBJ2-7
TGTGCCAGCAGTCCCACCATCCGGGGGGCCTACGAGCAGTACTTC
CASSPTIRGAYEQYF
>NA|TRBV7-8|14|many|TRBJ2-5
TGTGCCAGCCACCTAGTCGCGTTACAAGAGACCCAGTACTTC
CASHLVALQETQYF
>TRBD2|TRBV29-1|16|many|TRBJ2-3
TGCAGCGTGGAGGGGGGACTAGCGGGGAGCACAGATACGCAGTATTTT
CSVEGGLAGSTDTQYF
>TRBD1|TRBV6-1|14|many|TRBJ1-1
TGTGCCAGCAGTGTTCACAGGGGGCGAACCGAAGCTTTCTTT
CASSVHRGRTEAFF
>NA|TRBV3-1|16|NA|TRBJ2-4
TGTGCCAGCAGCCTGGGACAAACGACAGCCAAAAACATTCAGTACTTC
CASSLGQTTAKNIQYF
>NA|TRBV28|15|many|TRBJ2-3
TGTGCCAGCAGCCTGACCGGGACACGCACAGATACGCAGTATTTT
CASSLTGTRTDTQYF
>NA|TRBV6-1|13|many|TRBJ1-1
TGTGCCAGCATCACCGCCGGGACTACTGAAGCTTTCTTT
CASITAGTTEAFF
>TRBD2|TRBV20-1|15|many|TRBJ2-3
TGCAGTGCTGTCCGATACGGGGGGGCCCCAGATACGCAGTATTTT
CSAVRYGGAPDTQYF
>NA|TRBV6-1|11|many|TRBJ1-2
TGTGCCAGCAGACAGCTCTATGGCTACACCTTC
CASRQLYGYTF
>NA|TRBV12-3/TRBV12-4|12|many|TRBJ2-3
TGTGCCTCCAAAGCGGCGGGCGATACGCAGTATTTT
CASKAAGDTQYF
>NA|TRBV7-2|13|many|TRBJ2-7
TGTGCCAGCAGCTTATCGCCAACCTACGAGCAGTACTTC
CASSLSPTYEQYF
>NA|TRBV6-1|13|many|TRBJ2-2
TGTGCCAGCAGTGAACATGAGGCCGGGGAGCTGTTTTTT
CASSEHEAGELFF
>TRBD1|TRBV12-5|15|many|TRBJ2-1
TGTGCTAGTGGTTTCTCGACAGGGTCTAACAATGAGCAGTTCTTC
CASGFSTGSNNEQFF
>TRBD2|TRBV5-6|18|many|TRBJ2-3
TGTGCCAGCAGCGGGACTAGCGGGGGGGCCGTAAGAACAGATACGCAGTATTTT
CASSGTSGGAVRTDTQYF
>NA|TRBV6-1|14|many|TRBJ1-5
TGTGCCAGCAGGGCTCACGACCGCAATCAGCCCCAGCATTTT
CASRAHDRNQPQHF
>NA|TRBV5-1|16|few|TRBJ1-4
TGCGCCAGCAGCAAGGGACTGCCGGCAACTAATGAAAAACTGTTTTTT
CASSKGLPATNEKLFF
>NA|TRBV23-1|13|NA|TRBJ2-5
TGCGCCAGCAGTCAATGGGGTTGGGAGACCCAGTACTTC
CASSQWGWETQYF
>TRBD1|TRBV5-1|14|many|TRBJ2-7
TGCGCCAGCAGCCCCGAGGACAGGGACTACGAGCAGTACTTC
CASSPEDRDYEQYF
>TRBD1|TRBV6-5|12|many|TRBJ2-7
TGTGCCAGCAGTCCAGACAGGGTTCTTTTCCTCTTC
CASSPDRVLFLF
>NA|TRBV12-3/TRBV12-4|19|NA|TRBJ2-2
TGTACCCCCTCACTCAGGATGAGAAACAGGGGGGGTAGCGCCGGGGAGCTGTTTTTT
CTPSLRMRNRGGSAGELFF
>TRBD1|TRBV2|14|few|TRBJ1-4
TGTGCCAGCAAACAAGGACAGGGTCAGGAAAAACTGTTTTTT
CASKQGQGQEKLFF
>NA|TRBV24-1|11|many|TRBJ2-1
TGTGCCACCAGTGTCCGATTCGAGCAGTTCTTC
CATSVRFEQFF
>TRBD2|TRBV28|17|many|TRBJ2-5
TGTGCCAGCCGTGGGACTAGCGGGGGGATTGTTCAGGAGACCCAGTACTTC
CASRGTSGGIVQETQYF
>NA|TRBV6-1|15|many|TRBJ1-6
TGTGCCAGCAGTGAAAGCAGGAACAATATAACCCCCCTCCACTTT
CASSESRNNITPLHF
>NA|TRBV18|14|many|TRBJ2-5
TGTGCCAGCTCACCACCGGCAGGGAGTTTGGCCCAGTACTTC
CASSPPAGSLAQYF
>NA|TRBV9|14|many|TRBJ2-5
TGTGCCAGCAGCGTAGCTATAGGGGGAGAGACCCAGTACTTC
CASSVAIGGETQYF
>TRBD1|TRBV7-9|15|many|TRBJ1-1
TGTGCCAGCAGACCTACCGGACAGGCCAACACTGAAGCTTTCTTT
CASRPTGQANTEAFF
>TRBD2|TRBV7-2|15|many|TRBJ2-2
TGTGCCAGCAGCCGAGCCGCGACTAGCGCCGGGGAGCTGTTTTTT
CASSRAATSAGELFF